The 9 T cell receptor beta chains below were found in one sample sequenced in a study of T cell responses to AZD1222 COVID-19 vaccine (dated by TCRdb to 2020 to 2022). The library came from the immunoSEQ multiplex PCR assay. The source is immuneACCESS, and TCRdb retained only in-frame sequences with V and J called. Part of the clones is not carried over; for the studies checked, unresolved V genes explain less than half of this, and the remainder is unexplained. The sample yields 150,000 to 200,000 clones; roughly 89% were counted once. The ten largest clonotypes hold 1.5% to 2% of the sample. The time point label for this specimen denotes: baseline before first vaccination. This material consisted of peripheral blood, taken on day 0 of AZD1222 vaccination. These receptors originate from an adult in good health.

The chain has TRBV7-9 and TRBJ2-1; no definite D call. This CDR3 is built from 13 residues. V was trimmed by 0 bases and J by 4 bases, leaving 4 bases between them. Germline loops: CDR1 SEHNR, CDR2 FQNEAQ (reference sequence). The CDR3 sequence is CASSLAQYNEQFF. The CDR3 bases are TGTGCCAGCAGCTTAGCCCAATACAATGAGCAGTTCTTC. The variable domain in full, completed from reference TRBV7-9 and TRBJ2-1, reads DTGVSQNPRHKITKRGQNVTFRCDPISEHNRLYWYRQTLGQGPEFLTYFQNEAQLEKSRLLSDRFSAERPKGSFSTLEIQRTEQGDSAMYLCASSLAQYNEQFFGPGTRLTVL.

The chain combines TRBV10-1 with TRBJ2-1, with TRBD2 as a possible D gene (6 bases). The CDR3 spans 16 residues. The V end lost 4 bases, the J end lost 5 bases, and 18 bases lay between the germline ends. The germline V gene encodes CDR1 WNHNN and CDR2 SYGVQD (reference sequence). The DNA for the CDR3 is TGCGCCAGCAGTGGAGGGACTGGTGGGAGAGACAATGAGCAGTTCTTC. Protein sequence: CASSGGTGGRDNEQFF.

The genes are TRBV28 and TRBJ1-3; D call uncertain. The CDR3 covers 16 residues. Germline V gene sequence: CDR1 MDHEN, CDR2 SYDVKM. V was cut by 3 bases and J by 4 bases, with 16 bases left in between. The CDR3 bases are TGTGCCAGCAGTTTCCCTTCGGGAGGCGGGGGAAACACCATATATTTT. The encoded protein is CASSFPSGGGGNTIYF.

The V and J genes are TRBV21-1 and TRBJ1-2; the D call in the table, TRBD1, was not verified against the DNA. TRBV21-1 is a documented pseudogene. This CDR3 is 15 amino acids long. The CDR3 here is CASRNQGRPNYGYTF. The CDR3 DNA follows: TGTGCCAGCAGAAATCAGGGTAGGCCTAACTATGGCTACACCTTC.

This clone was seen only once. This chain connects TRBV2 to TRBJ1-1, with a possible D match to TRBD1 (5 bases). Trimming cost V 4 bases and J 4 bases, with 13 bases left between them. Germline V gene sequence: CDR1 SNHLY, CDR2 FYNNEI. The CDR3 is 14 residues long. For the CDR3, the DNA is TGTGCCAGCAGTGGAATGGGGGTTGGCACTGAAGCTTTCTTT. The encoded protein is CASSGMGVGTEAFF.

The V gene is TRBV9, the J gene TRBJ2-2; D unclear. The CDR3 has 14 amino acids. The V end lost 4 bases, the J end lost 0 bases, and 7 bases lay between the germline ends. Germline assignment: CDR1 SGDLS and CDR2 YYNGEE. The CDR3 DNA sequence: TGTGCCAGCAGCTCCCAGCCGAACACCGGGGAGCTGTTTTTT. Protein: CASSSQPNTGELFF.

In nucleotides, the CDR3 is TGTGCCAGCAGCTTAGTTTCGAGTACTAACTATGGCTACACCTTC. Translated: CASSLVSSTNYGYTF. The chain joins TRBV7-9 to TRBJ1-2; D is ambiguous. Trimming cost V 1 base and J 0 bases, with 9 bases left between them. CDR1 is SEHNR and CDR2 is FQNEAQ in the germline V gene (reference sequence). There are 15 residues in the CDR3.

The chain employs TRBV2 and TRBJ1-5; D is ambiguous. CDR1 and CDR2 (germline): SNHLY, FYNNEI. The V gene lost 6 bases and the J gene lost 11 bases, with 17 bases spanning the gap. This CDR3 contains 13 residues. DNA for the CDR3: TGTGCCAGCAGGGGAGGTGGTGTGAACTCCCAGCATTTT. This translates into CASRGGGVNSQHF.

V and J are TRBV3-1 (or the pseudogene TRBV3-2) and TRBJ2-2; TRBD1 agrees at 8 bases. Germline assignment: CDR1 LGHDT and CDR2 YNNKEL (reference sequence). This CDR3 is 16 amino acids long. J gave up 7 bases and V 3 bases, and 10 bases lay outside the gene matches. CDR3 sequence: CASSHTDRVVGGELFF. The CDR3 coding sequence is TGTGCCAGCAGCCACACGGACAGGGTCGTTGGCGGGGAGCTGTTTTTT.